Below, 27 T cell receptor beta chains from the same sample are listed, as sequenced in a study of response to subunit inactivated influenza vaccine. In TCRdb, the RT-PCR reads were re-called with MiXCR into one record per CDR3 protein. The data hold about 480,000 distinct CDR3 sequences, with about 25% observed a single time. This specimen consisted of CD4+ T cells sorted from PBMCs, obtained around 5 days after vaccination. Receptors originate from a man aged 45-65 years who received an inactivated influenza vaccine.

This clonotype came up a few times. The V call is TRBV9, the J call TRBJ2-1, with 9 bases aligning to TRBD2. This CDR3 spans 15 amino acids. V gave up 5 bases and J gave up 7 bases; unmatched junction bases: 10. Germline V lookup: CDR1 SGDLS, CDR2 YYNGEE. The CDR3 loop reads CASSDLAGVKNEQFF. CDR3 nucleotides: TGTGCCAGCAGTGACTTAGCGGGAGTAAAGAATGAGCAGTTCTTC.

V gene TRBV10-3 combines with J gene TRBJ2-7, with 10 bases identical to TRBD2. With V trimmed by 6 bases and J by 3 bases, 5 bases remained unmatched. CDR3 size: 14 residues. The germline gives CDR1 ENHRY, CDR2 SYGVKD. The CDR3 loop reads CAIREREGLYEQYF. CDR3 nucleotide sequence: TGTGCCATCAGAGAGCGGGAGGGCCTCTACGAGCAGTACTTC.

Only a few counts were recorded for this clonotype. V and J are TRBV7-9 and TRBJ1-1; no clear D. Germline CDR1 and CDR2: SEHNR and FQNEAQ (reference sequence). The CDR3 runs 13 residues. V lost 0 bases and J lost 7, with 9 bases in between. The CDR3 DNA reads TGTGCCAGCAGCTTAGCGGCCAGGAATGAAGCTTTCTTT. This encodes CASSLAARNEAFF.

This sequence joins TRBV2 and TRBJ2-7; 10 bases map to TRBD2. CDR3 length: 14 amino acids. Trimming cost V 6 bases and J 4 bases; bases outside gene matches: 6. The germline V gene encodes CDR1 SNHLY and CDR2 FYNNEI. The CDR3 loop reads CASRAGTSAYEQYF. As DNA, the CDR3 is TGTGCCAGCAGAGCCGGGACTAGCGCATACGAGCAGTACTTC.

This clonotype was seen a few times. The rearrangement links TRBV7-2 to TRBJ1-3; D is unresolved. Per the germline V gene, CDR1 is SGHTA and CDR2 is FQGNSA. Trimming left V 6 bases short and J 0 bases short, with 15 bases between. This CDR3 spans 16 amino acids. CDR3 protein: CASSQVGQSSGNTIYF. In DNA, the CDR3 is TGTGCCAGCAGTCAAGTGGGCCAAAGCTCTGGAAACACCATATATTTT. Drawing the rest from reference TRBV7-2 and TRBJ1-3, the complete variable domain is GAGVSQSPSNKVTEKGKDVELRCDPISGHTALYWYRQSLGQGLEFLIYFQGNSAPDKSGLPSDRFSAERTGGSVSTLTIQRTQQEDSAVYLCASSQVGQSSGNTIYFGEGSWLTVV.

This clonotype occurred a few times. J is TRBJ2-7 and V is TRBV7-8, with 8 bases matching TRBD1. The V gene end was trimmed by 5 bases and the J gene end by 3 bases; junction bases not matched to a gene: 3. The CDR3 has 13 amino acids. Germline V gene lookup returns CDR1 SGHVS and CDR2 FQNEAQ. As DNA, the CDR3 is TGTGCCAGCAGCGAGGACAGGGACTACGAGCAGTACTTC. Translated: CASSEDRDYEQYF.

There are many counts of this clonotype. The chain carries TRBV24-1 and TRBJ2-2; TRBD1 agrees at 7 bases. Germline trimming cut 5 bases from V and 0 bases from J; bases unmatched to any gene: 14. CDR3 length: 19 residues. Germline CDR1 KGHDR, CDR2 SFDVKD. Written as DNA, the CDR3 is TGTGCCACCAGTGGTCTTAGGGGGCTGCCAGACACGAACACCGGGGAGCTGTTTTTT. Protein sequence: CATSGLRGLPDTNTGELFF.

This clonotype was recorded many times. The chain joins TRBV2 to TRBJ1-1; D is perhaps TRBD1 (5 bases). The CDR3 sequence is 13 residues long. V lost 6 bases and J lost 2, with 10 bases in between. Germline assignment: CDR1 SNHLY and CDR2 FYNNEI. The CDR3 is CASRLQVNTEAFF. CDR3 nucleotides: TGTGCCAGCAGGCTACAGGTTAACACTGAAGCTTTCTTT.

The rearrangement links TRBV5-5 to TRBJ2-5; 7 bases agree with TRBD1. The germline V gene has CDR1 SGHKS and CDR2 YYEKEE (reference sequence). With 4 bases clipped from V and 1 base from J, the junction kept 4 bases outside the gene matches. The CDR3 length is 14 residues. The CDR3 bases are TGTGCCAGCAGCGAAGGGACAGCCCAAGAGACCCAGTACTTC. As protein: CASSEGTAQETQYF.

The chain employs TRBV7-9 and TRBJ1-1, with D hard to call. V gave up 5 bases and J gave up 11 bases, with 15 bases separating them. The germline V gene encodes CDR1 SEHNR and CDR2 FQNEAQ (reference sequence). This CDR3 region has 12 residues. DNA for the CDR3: TGTGCCAGCAGCCCCACGGGGTTTGAGGCTTTCTTT. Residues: CASSPTGFEAFF.

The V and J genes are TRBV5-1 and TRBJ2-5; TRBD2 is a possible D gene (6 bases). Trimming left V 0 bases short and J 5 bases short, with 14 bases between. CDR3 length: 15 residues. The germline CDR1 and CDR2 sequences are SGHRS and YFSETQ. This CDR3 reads CASSLAGGAWETQYF. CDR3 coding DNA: TGCGCCAGCAGCTTGGCCGGAGGGGCCTGGGAGACCCAGTACTTC.

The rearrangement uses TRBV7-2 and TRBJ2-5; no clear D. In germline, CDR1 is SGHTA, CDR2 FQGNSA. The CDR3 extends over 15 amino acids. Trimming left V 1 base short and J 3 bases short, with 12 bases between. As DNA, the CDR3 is TGTGCCAGCAGCTTAGTCAGTCTCGCGAAAGAGACCCAGTACTTC. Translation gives CASSLVSLAKETQYF. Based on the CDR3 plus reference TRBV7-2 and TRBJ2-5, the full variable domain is GAGVSQSPSNKVTEKGKDVELRCDPISGHTALYWYRQSLGQGLEFLIYFQGNSAPDKSGLPSDRFSAERTGGSVSTLTIQRTQQEDSAVYLCASSLVSLAKETQYFGPGTRLLVL.

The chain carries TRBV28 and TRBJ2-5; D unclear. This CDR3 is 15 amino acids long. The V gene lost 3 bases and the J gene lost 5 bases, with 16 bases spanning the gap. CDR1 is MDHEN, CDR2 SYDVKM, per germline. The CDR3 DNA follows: TGTGCCAGCAGTTTGGCCCGCTCCCTCGGGGAGACCCAGTACTTC. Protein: CASSLARSLGETQYF.

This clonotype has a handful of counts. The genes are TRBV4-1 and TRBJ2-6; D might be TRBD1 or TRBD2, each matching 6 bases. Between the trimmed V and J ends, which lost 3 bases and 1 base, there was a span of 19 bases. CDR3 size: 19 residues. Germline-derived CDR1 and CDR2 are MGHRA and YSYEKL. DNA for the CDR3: TGCGCCAGCAGCCACCTGGGGGGCTCCGTCACTTCTGGGGCCAACGTCCTGACTTTC. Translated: CASSHLGGSVTSGANVLTF.

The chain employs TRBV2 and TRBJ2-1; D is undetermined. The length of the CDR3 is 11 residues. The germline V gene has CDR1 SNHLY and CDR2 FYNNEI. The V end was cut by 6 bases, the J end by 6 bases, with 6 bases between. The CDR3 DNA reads TGTGCCAGCAGGGTGGGCAATGAGCAGTTCTTC. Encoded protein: CASRVGNEQFF. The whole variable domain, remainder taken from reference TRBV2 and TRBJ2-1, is EPEVTQTPSHQVTQMGQEVILRCVPISNHLYFYWYRQILGQKVEFLVSFYNNEISEKSEIFDDQFSVERPDGSNFTLKIRSTKLEDSAMYFCASRVGNEQFFGPGTRLTVL.

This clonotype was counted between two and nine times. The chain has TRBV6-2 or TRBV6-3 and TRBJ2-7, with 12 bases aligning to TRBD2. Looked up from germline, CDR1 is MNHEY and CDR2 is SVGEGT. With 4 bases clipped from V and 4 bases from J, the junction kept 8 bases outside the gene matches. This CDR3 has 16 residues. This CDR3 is CASSSSLGLAGYEQYF. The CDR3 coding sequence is TGTGCCAGCAGTTCCTCTCTCGGACTAGCGGGGTACGAGCAGTACTTC.

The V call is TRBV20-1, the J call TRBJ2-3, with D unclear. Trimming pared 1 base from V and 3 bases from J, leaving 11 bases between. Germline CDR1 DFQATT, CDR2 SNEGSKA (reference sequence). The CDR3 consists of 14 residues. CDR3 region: CSARAPVQTDTQYF. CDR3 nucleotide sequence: TGCAGTGCTAGAGCCCCGGTGCAAACAGATACGCAGTATTTT.

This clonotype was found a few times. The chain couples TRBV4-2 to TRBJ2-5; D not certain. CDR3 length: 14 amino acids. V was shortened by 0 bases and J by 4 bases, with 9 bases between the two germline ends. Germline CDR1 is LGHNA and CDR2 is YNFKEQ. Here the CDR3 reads CASSQDKGRETQYF. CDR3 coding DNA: TGTGCCAGCAGCCAAGATAAGGGTAGAGAGACCCAGTACTTC.

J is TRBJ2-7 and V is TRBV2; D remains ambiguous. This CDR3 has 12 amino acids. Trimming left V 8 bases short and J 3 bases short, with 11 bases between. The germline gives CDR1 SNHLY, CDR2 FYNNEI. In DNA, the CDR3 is TGTGCCAGCCAGTTAACCCACTACGAGCAGTACTTC. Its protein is CASQLTHYEQYF.

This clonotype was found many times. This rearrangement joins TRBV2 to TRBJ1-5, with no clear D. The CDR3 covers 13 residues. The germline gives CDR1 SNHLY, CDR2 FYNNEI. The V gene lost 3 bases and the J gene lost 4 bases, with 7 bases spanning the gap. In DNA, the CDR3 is TGTGCCAGCAGTGACTACTGGAATCAGCCCCAGCATTTT. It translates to CASSDYWNQPQHF.

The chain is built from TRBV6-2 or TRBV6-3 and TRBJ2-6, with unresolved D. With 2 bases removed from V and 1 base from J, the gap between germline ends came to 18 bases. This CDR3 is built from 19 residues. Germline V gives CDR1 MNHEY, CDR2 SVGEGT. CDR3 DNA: TGTGCCAGCAGTTACCACGACGTCTTTTTGGTGTCTGGGGCCAACGTCCTGACTTTC. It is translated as CASSYHDVFLVSGANVLTF.

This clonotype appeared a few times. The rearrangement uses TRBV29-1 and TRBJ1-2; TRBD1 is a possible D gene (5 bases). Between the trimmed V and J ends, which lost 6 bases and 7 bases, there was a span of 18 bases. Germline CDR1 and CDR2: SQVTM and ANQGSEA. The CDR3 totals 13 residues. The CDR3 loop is CSVAGLFVGGYTF. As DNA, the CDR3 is TGCAGCGTCGCGGGACTGTTTGTAGGTGGCTACACCTTC. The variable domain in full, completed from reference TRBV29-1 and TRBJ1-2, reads SAVISQKPSRDICQRGTSLTIQCQVDSQVTMMFWYRQQPGQSLTLIATANQGSEATYESGFVIDKFPISRPNLTFSTLTVSNMSPEDSSIYLCSVAGLFVGGYTFGSGTRLTVV.

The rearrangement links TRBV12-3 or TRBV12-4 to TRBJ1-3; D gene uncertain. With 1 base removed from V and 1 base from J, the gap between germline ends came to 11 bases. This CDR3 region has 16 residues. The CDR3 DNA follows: TGTGCCAGCAGTTTAGGGCTTCTGTTGTCTGGAAACACCATATATTTT. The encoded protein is CASSLGLLLSGNTIYF.

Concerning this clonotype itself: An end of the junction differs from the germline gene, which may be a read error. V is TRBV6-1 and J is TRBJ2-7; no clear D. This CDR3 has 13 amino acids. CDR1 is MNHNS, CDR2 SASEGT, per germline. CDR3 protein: CASSPLYSDEQYF. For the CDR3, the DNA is TGTGCCAGCAGTCCCCTATACTCCGACGAGCAGTACTTC.

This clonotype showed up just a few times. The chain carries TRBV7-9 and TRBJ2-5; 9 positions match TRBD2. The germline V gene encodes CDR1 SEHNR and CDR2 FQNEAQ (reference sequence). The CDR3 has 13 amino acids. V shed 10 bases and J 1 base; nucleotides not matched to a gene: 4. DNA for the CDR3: TGTGCCATCCAAGCGGGGGGCCAAGAGACCCAGTACTTC. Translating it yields CAIQAGGQETQYF.

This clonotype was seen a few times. In nucleotides, the CDR3 is TGCGCCAGCAGCTTGTCTGTAGGACACCAAGAGACCCAGTACTTC. It specifies CASSLSVGHQETQYF. This chain uses TRBV5-1 with TRBJ2-5; unclear D gene. Germline V gives CDR1 SGHRS, CDR2 YFSETQ. Trimming left V 1 base short and J 0 bases short, with 10 bases between. The CDR3 extends over 15 amino acids. Looking up the rest from reference TRBV5-1 and TRBJ2-5 gives the full variable domain: KAGVTQTPRYLIKTRGQQVTLSCSPISGHRSVSWYQQTPGQGLQFLFEYFSETQRNKGNFPGRFSGRQFSNSRSEMNVSTLELGDSALYLCASSLSVGHQETQYFGPGTRLLVL.

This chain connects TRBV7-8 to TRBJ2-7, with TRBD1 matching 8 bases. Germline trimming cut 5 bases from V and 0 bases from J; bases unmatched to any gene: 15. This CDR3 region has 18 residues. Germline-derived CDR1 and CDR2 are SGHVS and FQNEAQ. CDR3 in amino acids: CASSPPGTGIGFSYEQYF. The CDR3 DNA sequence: TGTGCCAGCAGCCCGCCCGGGACAGGTATTGGGTTCTCCTACGAGCAGTACTTC. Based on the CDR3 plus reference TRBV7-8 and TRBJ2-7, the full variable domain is GAGVSQSPRYKVAKRGQDVALRCDPISGHVSLFWYQQALGQGPEFLTYFQNEAQLDKSGLPSDRFFAERPEGSVSTLKIQRTQQEDSAVYLCASSPPGTGIGFSYEQYFGPGTRLTVT.